This T cell receptor (beta chain) was recorded in a study of vaccination and CD4 T cells after COVID-19. The overall study: Post-vaccination samples were procured at a median of around 78 days following dose two (range 14 to 241). Cultures acting as controls obtained a CEFX pool, an HIV-1 Nef pool, or no peptide. The study's findings and limits: Counts of SARS-CoV-2-reactive clonotypes had a median that went from around 19 to 38, a nonsignificant change.

Trimming took 6 bases from V and 5 from J; bases not matched to a gene: 8. The CDR3 is made up of 14 amino acids. The Oncomine TCR Beta short-read assay was what sequenced the DNA obtained from cultured CD4+ T cells. MiXCR, run by TCRdb on the PCR reads, gives a single entry per CDR3 protein. The data contain some 20,000 distinct CDR3 sequences, approximately 56% of them singletons. This clonotype was seen a few times. The antigen is undetermined. Indicated treatment: roughly 11-day PBMC culture with coronavirus spike peptide pools or control peptides (ViraFEST assay). ViraFEST relied on peptide pools to expand antigen-specific T cells; the TCRs were sequenced afterward.

The rearrangement links TRBV12-3 or TRBV12-4 to TRBJ1-1, with 8 bases lining up with TRBD1. The input for sequencing was CD4+ T cells from blood, cultured in vitro, taken after SARS-CoV-2 vaccination. The clonotype was recovered from a human donor who had recovered from COVID-19. CDR3 amino acids: CASSPQGVDTEAFF. The CDR3 DNA reads TGTGCCAGCAGCCCACAGGGGGTAGATACTGAAGCTTTCTTT.